Listed below are T cell receptor beta chains from one sample, sequenced in a study of early T cells in non-severe SARS-CoV-2 infection. TCRdb ran MiXCR on the 5' RACE reads and lists one entry per CDR3 protein. The sample consists of fewer than 80,000 distinct CDR3 sequences, 12% of them appearing once. Sequencing used whole blood, obtained at baseline. These receptors came from an adult who was a healthcare worker with PCR-confirmed SARS-CoV-2 infection or an uninfected control (not recorded which). The donor label of this sample is uncertain. CDR3s include the opening cysteine and the closing phenylalanine or tryptophan. The D gene is left open where the match is weak.

V gene: TRBV5-1
D gene: -
J gene: TRBJ2-6
CDR3 protein: CASSLDNGANVLTF

V gene: TRBV6-1
D gene: -
J gene: TRBJ2-1
CDR3 protein: CATHRRAGRGENEQFF

V gene: TRBV19
D gene: -
J gene: TRBJ1-1
CDR3 protein: CASSISTSNTEAFF

V gene: TRBV10-2
D gene: -
J gene: TRBJ2-3
CDR3 protein: CASSDVENTGTDTQYF

V gene: TRBV7-2
D gene: TRBD2
J gene: TRBJ2-3
CDR3 protein: CASSPRFSGVDTQYF

V gene: TRBV12-3/TRBV12-4
D gene: TRBD1
J gene: TRBJ1-3
CDR3 protein: CASSLSKQGPLGGNTIYF

V gene: TRBV5-5
D gene: -
J gene: TRBJ2-2
CDR3 protein: CASSVDSHTGELFF

V gene: TRBV7-9
D gene: -
J gene: TRBJ1-4
CDR3 protein: CASSSAPGEDNEKLFF

V gene: TRBV12-3/TRBV12-4
D gene: -
J gene: TRBJ1-1
CDR3 protein: CASSFQEPNTEAFF

V gene: TRBV2
D gene: -
J gene: TRBJ2-1
CDR3 protein: CASGESNSNEQFF

V gene: TRBV18
D gene: -
J gene: TRBJ1-1
CDR3 protein: CASSPYEKAEAFF

V gene: TRBV7-9
D gene: -
J gene: TRBJ1-5
CDR3 protein: CASSTLDGGRSNQPQHF

V gene: TRBV19
D gene: -
J gene: TRBJ1-1
CDR3 protein: CASSADRNTEAFF

V gene: TRBV7-7
D gene: TRBD2
J gene: TRBJ2-2
CDR3 protein: CASSTRLAGASNTGELFF

V gene: TRBV3-1
D gene: -
J gene: TRBJ1-2
CDR3 protein: CASSQDAAAYGYTF

V gene: TRBV6-6
D gene: -
J gene: TRBJ1-6
CDR3 protein: CASSYSRDTSSYNSPLHF

V gene: TRBV18
D gene: TRBD1
J gene: TRBJ1-2
CDR3 protein: CASSQGTPGTGSNYGYTF

V gene: TRBV9
D gene: TRBD1
J gene: TRBJ1-1
CDR3 protein: CASRTPIGAGGMNTEAFF

V gene: TRBV12-5
D gene: -
J gene: TRBJ2-1
CDR3 protein: CASGLPPLEEQFF

V gene: TRBV20-1
D gene: -
J gene: TRBJ1-5
CDR3 protein: CSASREGSYSNQPQHF

V gene: TRBV7-3
D gene: -
J gene: TRBJ2-2
CDR3 protein: CASSFGTGELFF

V gene: TRBV28
D gene: -
J gene: TRBJ2-5
CDR3 protein: CASTQPRGQETQYF

V gene: TRBV4-1
D gene: -
J gene: TRBJ1-5
CDR3 protein: CASSQQSLSNQPQHF

V gene: TRBV7-9
D gene: -
J gene: TRBJ1-6
CDR3 protein: CASSNRVPDLHF

V gene: TRBV27
D gene: TRBD2
J gene: TRBJ2-1
CDR3 protein: CASSSFSQRGTYNEQFF

V gene: TRBV7-9
D gene: -
J gene: TRBJ2-5
CDR3 protein: CASSLGSQKETQYF

V gene: TRBV7-9
D gene: -
J gene: TRBJ1-2
CDR3 protein: CASSLPGTKGRGYTF

V gene: TRBV7-2
D gene: -
J gene: TRBJ1-6
CDR3 protein: CASSSRTGYNSPLHF